One T cell receptor (beta chain) is described in this entry. The assay was immunoSEQ multiplex PCR, and TCRdb's table has in-frame clones only and misses some. The table lists 1,500,000 or so clones, roughly 97% of them singletons, with roughly 1.2% in the top ten. CDR1 is KGHSH, CDR2 LQKENI, per germline. Between the trimmed V and J ends, which lost 4 bases and 5 bases, there was a span of 9 bases. The CDR3 consists of 12 residues. The data stem from a study of shared clonotypes between healthy human individuals. Source material: naive CD4+ T cells sorted from blood. Subset of the sample: CD45RA+ positively selected. This TCR came from a man younger than 40 in good health. This chain links TRBV18 with TRBJ2-7; D unclear. Here the CDR3 DNA reads TGTGCCAGCTCACATCGAGAACACGAGCAGTACTTC. Protein: CASSHREHEQYF.